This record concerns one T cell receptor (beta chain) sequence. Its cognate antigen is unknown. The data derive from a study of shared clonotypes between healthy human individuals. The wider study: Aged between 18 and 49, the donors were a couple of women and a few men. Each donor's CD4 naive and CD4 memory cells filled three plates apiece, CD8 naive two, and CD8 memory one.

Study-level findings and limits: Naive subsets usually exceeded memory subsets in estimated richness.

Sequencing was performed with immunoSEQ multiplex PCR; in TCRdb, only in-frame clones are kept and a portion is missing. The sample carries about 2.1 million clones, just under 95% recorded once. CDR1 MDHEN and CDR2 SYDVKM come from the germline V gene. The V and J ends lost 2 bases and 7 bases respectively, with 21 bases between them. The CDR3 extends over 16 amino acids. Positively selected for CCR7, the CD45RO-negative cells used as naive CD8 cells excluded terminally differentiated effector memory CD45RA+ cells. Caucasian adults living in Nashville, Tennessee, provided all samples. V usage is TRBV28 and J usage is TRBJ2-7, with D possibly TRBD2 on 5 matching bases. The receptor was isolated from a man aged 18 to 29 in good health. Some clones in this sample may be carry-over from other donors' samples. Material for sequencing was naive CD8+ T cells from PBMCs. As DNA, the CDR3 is TGTGCCAGCAGTTTACCGAGGCGGGTGGGTCTTGTGGAGCAGTACTTC. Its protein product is CASSLPRRVGLVEQYF.